Following are 5 T cell receptor beta chains from one sample sequenced in a study of T cells after yellow fever vaccination. TCRdb called the 5' RACE reads again in MiXCR, with one record for every CDR3 protein. In the table there are about 240,000 distinct CDR3 sequences, about 7% of which are singletons. The starting material was CD4+ T cells sorted from PBMCs, obtained 15 days after the yellow fever booster vaccination. Every receptor here comes from a man aged 30 to 39 who received the YFV17D yellow fever vaccine.

This rearrangement joins TRBV5-1 to TRBJ2-5; possibly TRBD1 for D (6 bases). Germline V CDR1 and CDR2: SGHRS, YFSETQ. This CDR3 spans 14 amino acids. V was cut by 4 bases and J by 4 bases, with 14 bases left in between. CDR3 residues: CASSPDSYSETQYF. The CDR3 nucleotides are TGCGCCAGCAGCCCGGACAGTTACTCAGAGACCCAGTACTTC.

J is TRBJ2-6 and V is TRBV4-3; 7 bases align to TRBD1. CDR3 length: 18 amino acids. Losses at the gene ends were 5 bases for V and 1 base for J; bases not matched to a gene: 11. Per germline, CDR1 LGHNA and CDR2 YSLEER. CDR3 loop: CASSYQTGYFSGANVLTF. CDR3 nucleotide sequence: TGCGCCAGCAGCTACCAGACAGGGTACTTTTCTGGGGCCAACGTCCTGACTTTC.

This clonotype was recorded many times. The chain couples TRBV6-2 or TRBV6-3 to TRBJ1-1, with D hard to call. The V gene's germline CDR1 is MNHEY and CDR2 SVGEGT. The CDR3 extends over 11 amino acids. Trimming left V 5 bases short and J 8 bases short, with 9 bases between. The CDR3 is CASSAGGEAFF. In DNA form, the CDR3 reads TGTGCCAGCAGTGCCGGCGGGGAAGCTTTCTTT.

This clonotype was picked up a small number of times. The chain joins TRBV29-1 to TRBJ1-2; D unclear. V lost 4 bases, J lost 6 bases, and 15 bases lay in between. This CDR3 is built from 13 residues. Germline V gene sequence: CDR1 SQVTM, CDR2 ANQGSEA. CDR3 DNA: TGCAGCGTTGTTGGGCAGAATACAGATGGCTACACCTTC. Translation gives CSVVGQNTDGYTF.

This clonotype was seen only a few times. J is TRBJ2-2 and V is TRBV30; 15 bases fit TRBD2. Germline V lookup: CDR1 GTSNPN, CDR2 SVGIG (reference sequence). V lost 3 bases to trimming and J lost 0 bases; unmatched junction nucleotides: 11. The CDR3 is 20 amino acids. CDR3 amino acids: CAWRYLGLAGGASNTGELFF. The CDR3 coding sequence is TGTGCCTGGAGATACCTGGGACTAGCGGGAGGAGCCTCGAACACCGGGGAGCTGTTTTTT.